This TCR beta chain was captured in a study of cytomegalovirus exposure and HLA in healthy donors. In regard to this clone: Its antigen is undetermined.

Germline CDR1 and CDR2: MNHEY and SVGAGI. The CDR3 is 13 amino acids. V gave up 2 bases and J gave up 0 bases, with 4 bases separating them. Whole-study results and caveats: Being indistinguishable, some V segments were excluded, TRBV6-2 and TRBV6-3 among them.

The study ran its PCR with 60 Vbeta and 13 Jbeta primers. Using immunoSEQ multiplex PCR, the repertoire was profiled, and TCRdb retains in-frame clones only, with some absent. The data show about 150,000 clones, around 78% seen once. This rearrangement joins TRBV6-5 to TRBJ1-1; D call uncertain. The sequenced sample was PBMCs. The clonotype comes from a man aged 40-55 years in good health and CMV-seronegative. CDR3 protein: CASSYLMNTEAFF. CDR3 nucleotides: TGTGCCAGCAGTTACCTTATGAACACTGAAGCTTTCTTT.